What follows are 21 T cell receptor beta chains derived from one specimen sequenced in a study of cytomegalovirus exposure and HLA in healthy donors. The PCR used 60 Vbeta and 13 Jbeta primers. Assay used: immunoSEQ multiplex PCR; TCRdb lists only in-frame clones, some missing. The sample lists 170,000 or so clones, approximately 84% seen once, with around 3% in the top ten. Material: PBMCs. These receptors were obtained from a woman between 50 and 59 years old in good health and CMV-seropositive.

J is TRBJ2-2 and V is TRBV5-8; D uncertain. Germline CDR1 SGHTS, CDR2 YDEGEE. The CDR3 length is 13 residues. Trimming shortened V by 1 base and J by 4 bases, and 5 bases separated the two germline ends. In DNA, the CDR3 is TGTGCCAGCAGCTTGTGGGCCACCGGGGAGCTGTTTTTT. It codes for CASSLWATGELFF. The whole variable domain, remainder taken from reference TRBV5-8 and TRBJ2-2, is EAGVTQSPTHLIKTRGQQATLRCSPISGHTSVYWYQQALGLGLQFLLWYDEGEERNRGNFPPRFSGRQFPNYSSELNVNALELEDSALYLCASSLWATGELFFGEGSRLTVL.

The V gene is TRBV19, the J gene TRBJ1-3, with TRBD1 as a possible D gene (5 bases). Trimming left V 10 bases short and J 0 bases short, with 10 bases between. This CDR3 is 13 amino acids long. Germline CDR1 and CDR2: LNHDA and SQIVND (reference sequence). The CDR3 is CATRQYSGNTIYF. In nucleotides, the CDR3 is TGTGCCACCCGACAGTACTCTGGAAACACCATATATTTT.

CDR3 region: CATSRGGRDRGEKLFF. The DNA of the CDR3 is TGTGCCACCAGCAGAGGAGGCAGGGACAGGGGTGAAAAACTGTTTTTT. The J gene is TRBJ1-4, the V gene TRBV15, with 10 bases identical to TRBD1. Germline CDR1 reads LNHNV; CDR2 reads YYDKDF (reference sequence). The J segment lost 7 bases and the V segment lost 1 base, leaving 6 bases of the junction unmatched. This CDR3 has 16 residues. The whole variable domain, filled in from reference TRBV15 and TRBJ1-4, reads DAMVIQNPRYQVTQFGKPVTLSCSQTLNHNVMYWYQQKSSQAPKLLFHYYDKDFNNEADTPDNFQSRRPNTSFCFLDIRSPGLGDTAMYLCATSRGGRDRGEKLFFGSGTQLSVL.

The chain joins TRBV29-1 to TRBJ2-5; D gene uncertain. The V gene lost 2 bases and the J gene lost 3 bases, with 13 bases spanning the gap. Germline assignment: CDR1 SQVTM and CDR2 ANQGSEA. The CDR3 has 14 amino acids. The CDR3 region has the DNA TGCAGCGTTGAAAATGTGCAGGCTGAAGAGACCCAGTACTTC. Residues: CSVENVQAEETQYF. The whole variable domain, remainder taken from reference TRBV29-1 and TRBJ2-5, is SAVISQKPSRDICQRGTSLTIQCQVDSQVTMMFWYRQQPGQSLTLIATANQGSEATYESGFVIDKFPISRPNLTFSTLTVSNMSPEDSSIYLCSVENVQAEETQYFGPGTRLLVL.

This clone was counted a few times. V usage is TRBV10-3 and J usage is TRBJ2-1; 10 bases map to TRBD2. Trimming took 6 bases from V and 5 from J; bases not matched to a gene: 4. The CDR3 spans 14 residues. Germline V CDR1 and CDR2: ENHRY, SYGVKD. This CDR3 is CAISLAGADNEQFF. CDR3 in DNA: TGTGCCATCAGCCTAGCGGGGGCTGACAATGAGCAGTTCTTC.

This rearrangement joins TRBV6-1 to TRBJ2-1; D uncertain. This CDR3 has 12 amino acids. CDR1 and CDR2 from the germline V gene are MNHNS and SASEGT. The ends were cut back, 3 bases at V and 3 bases at J, with 3 bases in the middle. CDR3 nucleotide sequence: TGTGCCAGCAGTGATAACTACAATGAGCAGTTCTTC. This gives the protein CASSDNYNEQFF.

This sequence joins TRBV7-9 and TRBJ2-1; 12 bases are shared with TRBD2. This CDR3 has 16 residues. V lost 5 bases and J lost 7; bases outside the gene matches: 9. CDR1 and CDR2 from the germline V gene are SEHNR and FQNEAQ (reference sequence). The CDR3 protein is CASSTATSGSRNEQFF. The CDR3 DNA follows: TGTGCCAGCAGCACCGCGACTAGCGGGAGTAGGAATGAGCAGTTCTTC.

J is TRBJ1-2 and V is TRBV25-1; possibly TRBD1 for D (5 bases). The length of the CDR3 is 15 residues. The germline V gene encodes CDR1 MGHDK and CDR2 SYGVNS. V lost 6 bases, J lost 0 bases, and 14 bases lay in between. CDR3 protein: CASSATGGANYGYTF. CDR3 coding DNA: TGTGCCAGCAGCGCCACCGGGGGAGCTAACTATGGCTACACCTTC.

The chain links TRBV27 to TRBJ1-2; 8 bases are shared with TRBD1. Germline V gene sequence: CDR1 MNHEY, CDR2 SMNVEV (reference sequence). After removal of 4 bases from V and 8 bases from J, the junction contained 9 bases not matched to a gene. CDR3 length: 14 amino acids. The CDR3 coding sequence is TGTGCCAGCAGTTGGCTTCAGGGGGCGGGGGGCTACACCTTC. Translating it yields CASSWLQGAGGYTF.

The chain uses TRBV4-1 and TRBJ2-2; 11 nucleotides match TRBD2. There are 15 residues in the CDR3. With V trimmed by 4 bases and J by 10 bases, 8 bases remained unmatched. Germline V lookup: CDR1 MGHRA, CDR2 YSYEKL. The CDR3, as DNA: TGCGCCAGCAGCCTTCTAGCGGGAGGCGCGTTGGAGCTGTTTTTT. It specifies CASSLLAGGALELFF.

V is TRBV27 and J is TRBJ2-5, with 7 bases lining up with TRBD2. Looked up from germline, CDR1 is MNHEY and CDR2 is SMNVEV (reference sequence). Trimming at V came to 0 bases and at J to 11 bases, leaving 15 bases not matched to a gene. CDR3 length: 16 amino acids. CDR3 in DNA: TGTGCCAGCAGTTTATCGTTGAGACTCCCGGCGGGAGAGCAGTACTTC. Its translation: CASSLSLRLPAGEQYF.

A single count supports this clone. V is TRBV7-2 and J is TRBJ1-2; D not certain. This CDR3 is built from 13 residues. The V end lost 3 bases, the J end lost 4 bases, and 9 bases lay between the germline ends. CDR1 is SGHTA and CDR2 is FQGNSA in the germline V gene. The CDR3 nucleotides read TGTGCCAGCAGCTTTCGGTCCGCCTATGGCTACACCTTC. This sequence encodes CASSFRSAYGYTF. Based on the CDR3 plus reference TRBV7-2 and TRBJ1-2, the full variable domain is GAGVSQSPSNKVTEKGKDVELRCDPISGHTALYWYRQSLGQGLEFLIYFQGNSAPDKSGLPSDRFSAERTGGSVSTLTIQRTQQEDSAVYLCASSFRSAYGYTFGSGTRLTVV.

This chain links TRBV9 with TRBJ2-6, with 12 bases matching TRBD1. This CDR3 has 19 amino acids. With 1 base clipped from V and 2 bases from J, the junction kept 7 bases outside the gene matches. CDR1 is SGDLS, CDR2 YYNGEE, per germline. The DNA for the CDR3 is TGTGCCAGCAGCGTACGACGGGACAGGGGGCAGACTGGGGCCAACGTCCTGACTTTC. It specifies CASSVRRDRGQTGANVLTF. Together with reference TRBV9 and TRBJ2-6, the CDR3 gives the full variable domain: DSGVTQTPKHLITATGQRVTLRCSPRSGDLSVYWYQQSLDQGLQFLIQYYNGEERAKGNILERFSAQQFPDLHSELNLSSLELGDSALYFCASSVRRDRGQTGANVLTFGAGSRLTVL.

The chain recombines TRBV5-1 with TRBJ1-6; 9 bases align to TRBD1. Germline CDR1 is SGHRS and CDR2 is YFSETQ. CDR3 length: 15 residues. V shed 4 bases, J shed 6 bases, and the junction held 5 bases outside the gene matches. The CDR3 sequence is CASSDSGQGNSPLHF. In DNA, the CDR3 is TGCGCCAGCAGCGACTCGGGACAGGGTAATTCACCCCTCCACTTT.

This clone was detected a few times. The chain is built from TRBV19 and TRBJ2-5, with unresolved D. CDR1 LNHDA and CDR2 SQIVND come from the germline V gene (reference sequence). The V gene lost 3 bases and the J gene lost 0 bases, with 14 bases spanning the gap. CDR3 length: 16 residues. This CDR3 reads CASSIYLYSNQETQYF. The CDR3 nucleotides read TGTGCCAGTAGTATCTACCTGTACAGTAACCAAGAGACCCAGTACTTC.

This clone appeared a few times. The chain joins TRBV7-9 to TRBJ1-1; unclear D gene. The V end was cut by 4 bases, the J end by 4 bases, with 19 bases between. CDR1 is SEHNR and CDR2 is FQNEAQ in the germline V gene (reference sequence). There are 16 residues in the CDR3. The CDR3 region is CASSSARTNLGTEAFF. The DNA for the CDR3 is TGTGCCAGCAGCTCAGCCCGAACCAATCTCGGCACTGAAGCTTTCTTT.

This clone was counted once. This sequence joins TRBV7-9 and TRBJ1-1; 8 bases map to TRBD1. Germline loops: CDR1 SEHNR, CDR2 FQNEAQ (reference sequence). V trimming: 5 bases; J trimming: 7 bases; junction bases outside the gene matches: 12. This CDR3 region has 15 residues. CDR3 nucleotide sequence: TGTGCCAGCAGCGCGGACAGGGATGGGAATCTTGAAGCTTTCTTT. It is translated as CASSADRDGNLEAFF.

The chain links TRBV5-6 to TRBJ2-1, with 13 bases fitting TRBD2. Germline values: CDR1 SGHDT, CDR2 YYEEEE. There are 16 residues in the CDR3. The V segment lost 3 bases and the J segment 12 bases; nucleotides outside the gene matches: 12. CDR3 in amino acids: CASSSWTSGSYSVQFF. CDR3 DNA: TGTGCCAGCAGCTCCTGGACTAGCGGGAGTTATTCTGTGCAGTTCTTC.

The V gene is TRBV6-1, the J gene TRBJ1-2; D is perhaps TRBD1 (6 bases). Trimming stripped 3 bases from V and 2 bases from J, with 10 bases between. CDR3 length: 14 amino acids. Per the germline V gene, CDR1 is MNHNS and CDR2 is SASEGT. As DNA, the CDR3 is TGTGCCAGCAGTGACAGGGGTCTCAACTATGGCTACACCTTC. Its translation: CASSDRGLNYGYTF.

In this sample, this clone turned up a few times. This chain joins TRBV28 and TRBJ2-1, with TRBD2 matching 8 bases. V trimming: 5 bases; J trimming: 5 bases; junction bases outside the gene matches: 14. The CDR3 is 17 amino acids. Per germline, CDR1 MDHEN and CDR2 SYDVKM. The CDR3 spells CASSPLPQRETNNEQFF. The CDR3 DNA reads as TGTGCCAGCAGTCCGCTCCCCCAGCGGGAGACTAACAATGAGCAGTTCTTC.

The CDR3 here is CASSFQGLADTIYF. CDR3 in DNA: TGCGCCAGCAGCTTCCAGGGGTTGGCGGACACCATATATTTT. This chain uses TRBV5-1 with TRBJ1-3; TRBD1 might be the D (6 bases). The CDR3 sequence is 14 residues long. Looked up from germline, CDR1 is SGHRS and CDR2 is YFSETQ. V lost 2 bases and J 8 bases, leaving 14 bases between the germline ends.